The 12 T cell receptor beta chains given below trace back to one sample, sequenced in a study of cytomegalovirus exposure and HLA in healthy donors. Amplification used 60 Vbeta primers and 13 Jbeta primers. TCRdb's copy holds only in-frame clones and misses some; the assay was immunoSEQ multiplex PCR. The table shows some 120,000 clones, with 65% to 80% occurring only once. Input material: PBMCs. Source of these receptors: a woman in her thirties or forties in good health and CMV-seropositive.

This chain connects TRBV27 to TRBJ2-3, with 10 bases that match TRBD2. V shed 2 bases, J shed 2 bases, and the junction held 4 bases outside the gene matches. The CDR3 covers 16 residues. CDR1 is MNHEY, CDR2 SMNVEV, per germline (reference sequence). CDR3 DNA sequence: TGTGCCAGCAGTTTACTAGCGGGGGCCTTCACAGATACGCAGTATTTT. Translating it yields CASSLLAGAFTDTQYF.

This chain links TRBV6-4 with TRBJ1-1, with D possibly TRBD1 on 6 matching bases. This CDR3 is built from 15 residues. Germline V lookup: CDR1 MRHNA, CDR2 SNTAGT. With 6 bases removed from V and 2 bases from J, the gap between germline ends came to 16 bases. CDR3 sequence reads: CASRMVGQSNTEAFF. The CDR3 region has the DNA TGTGCCAGCAGGATGGTAGGACAGTCAAACACTGAAGCTTTCTTT.

In its sample, this clone was seen once. The V gene is TRBV7-3, the J gene TRBJ1-5; no clear D gene. The CDR3 runs to 16 residues. Germline V gene data show CDR1 as SGHTA and CDR2 as FQGTGA. V was trimmed by 4 bases and J by 0 bases, leaving 13 bases between them. The CDR3 bases are TGTGCCAGCAGCTGCGATTACAGCAATAGCAATCAGCCCCAGCATTTT. Protein product: CASSCDYSNSNQPQHF.

The chain combines TRBV27 with TRBJ1-6; 9 bases map to TRBD1. The CDR3 is made up of 14 amino acids. V lost 4 bases, J lost 9 bases, and 4 bases stayed unmatched. Germline V gives CDR1 MNHEY, CDR2 SMNVEV (reference sequence). This CDR3 reads CASSSDRGGSPLHF. The DNA of the CDR3 is TGTGCCAGCAGTTCGGACAGGGGAGGTTCACCCCTCCACTTT.

V is TRBV4-3 and J is TRBJ2-1; 7 nucleotides agree with TRBD1. The J segment lost 4 bases and the V segment lost 4 bases, leaving 13 bases of the junction unmatched. Germline V gene lookup returns CDR1 LGHNA and CDR2 YSLEER. The CDR3 has 17 residues. The CDR3, as DNA: TGCGCCAGCAGCCCGACCCGGACAGGCGCTAGTTACAATGAGCAGTTCTTC. This gives the protein CASSPTRTGASYNEQFF.

The chain couples TRBV9 to TRBJ2-7, with 11 bases identical to TRBD2. Looked up from germline, CDR1 is SGDLS and CDR2 is YYNGEE. The CDR3 is 16 amino acids. V was clipped by 0 bases and J by 2 bases; unmatched bases: 4. CDR3 region: CASSVGASGGTYEQYF. DNA of the CDR3: TGTGCCAGCAGCGTAGGCGCTAGCGGGGGGACCTACGAGCAGTACTTC.

The V call is TRBV5-1, the J call TRBJ2-1; 7 nucleotides match TRBD1. Germline V lookup: CDR1 SGHRS, CDR2 YFSETQ. With 1 base clipped from V and 3 bases from J, the junction kept 4 bases outside the gene matches. The CDR3 length is 15 residues. The CDR3 DNA is TGCGCCAGCAGCTTGTTCGGGACAGACTACAATGAGCAGTTCTTC. Translation gives CASSLFGTDYNEQFF.

V is TRBV5-5 and J is TRBJ1-2; D is possibly TRBD1 (5 bases). This CDR3 is built from 12 residues. The germline CDR1 and CDR2 sequences are SGHKS and YYEKEE (reference sequence). V was pared by 0 bases and J by 8 bases, with 8 bases between. CDR3 region: CASSLDTGGYTF. Written as DNA, the CDR3 is TGTGCCAGCAGCTTGGACACAGGCGGCTACACCTTC.

CDR3 sequence: CASIQDRVNTEAFF. Written as DNA, the CDR3 is TGTGCCAGCATCCAAGACAGGGTGAACACTGAAGCTTTCTTT. J is TRBJ1-1 and V is TRBV7-2, with 7 positions matching TRBD1. Germline values: CDR1 SGHTA, CDR2 FQGNSA. The J segment lost 0 bases and the V segment lost 7 bases, leaving 5 bases of the junction unmatched. The length of the CDR3 is 14 residues.

V and J are TRBV30 and TRBJ1-5, with a possible D match to TRBD1 (5 bases). Germline values: CDR1 GTSNPN, CDR2 SVGIG (reference sequence). V was shortened by 1 base and J by 7 bases, with 14 bases between the two germline ends. The CDR3 consists of 14 residues. The CDR3 reads CAWSAGGGGQPQHF. For the CDR3, the DNA is TGTGCCTGGAGTGCAGGTGGCGGGGGACAGCCCCAGCATTTT. Drawing the rest from reference TRBV30 and TRBJ1-5, the complete variable domain is SQTIHQWPATLVQPVGSPLSLECTVEGTSNPNLYWYRQAAGRGLQLLFYSVGIGQISSEVPQNLSASRPQDRQFILSSKKLLLSDSGFYLCAWSAGGGGQPQHFGDGTRLSIL.

The chain couples TRBV6-5 to TRBJ2-7; 10 bases are shared with TRBD1. V was pared by 5 bases and J by 3 bases, with 7 bases of the junction left unmatched. The CDR3 contains 15 residues. Germline V CDR1 and CDR2: MNHEY, SVGAGI. Here the CDR3 DNA reads TGTGCCAGCAGTAAGACCGGGACAGGGGACTACGAGCAGTACTTC. This translates into CASSKTGTGDYEQYF.

On this clone: Other DNA sequences within the sample encode an identical CDR3. As DNA, the CDR3 is TGTGCCAGTAGGGACAGGGCGTTCACTGAAGCTTTCTTT. This gives the protein CASRDRAFTEAFF. The chain uses TRBV6-1 and TRBJ1-1; 9 bases fit TRBD1. The CDR3 is 13 amino acids. V was pared by 9 bases and J by 4 bases, with 6 bases of the junction left unmatched. Germline V lookup: CDR1 MNHNS, CDR2 SASEGT.